This TCR beta chain was profiled in a study of blood T cell repertoires in COVID-19. Germline V CDR1 and CDR2: PRHDT, FYEKMQ (reference sequence). The CDR3 loop spans 14 amino acids. V was trimmed by 4 bases and J by 3 bases, leaving 13 bases between them. In assigning cohorts, the study relied on participant-reported clinical history. TCRdb's copy holds only in-frame clones and misses some; the assay was immunoSEQ multiplex PCR. In the table there are a few hundred thousand clones, 80% to 90% of which are singletons. The clonotype was recovered from a woman aged 45 to 65 who had been exposed to COVID-19. The sequenced material came from PBMCs or T cells enriched from blood (not recorded which). The chain links TRBV13 to TRBJ2-7, with D possibly being TRBD2 (6 bases). CDR3 in amino acids: CASSWRGNGYEQYF. The CDR3 nucleotides read TGTGCCAGCAGCTGGCGGGGCAATGGCTACGAGCAGTACTTC. Drawing the rest from reference TRBV13 and TRBJ2-7, the complete variable domain is AAGVIQSPRHLIKEKRETATLKCYPIPRHDTVYWYQQGPGQDPQFLISFYEKMQSDKGSIPDRFSAQQFSDYHSELNMSSLELGDSALYFCASSWRGNGYEQYFGPGTRLTVT.